A single sample is the source of the 27 T cell receptor beta chains below, sequenced in a study of STAT5B mutations in CD4+ large granular lymphocyte leukemia. Only in-frame clones appear in the TCRdb table, and some are missing; sequencing was by immunoSEQ multiplex PCR. The data contain about 35,000 clones, over 60% of them singletons. Source material: CD4+ T cells from blood buffy coats. Receptors were obtained from a human donor in good health.

The chain uses TRBV4-1 and TRBJ2-2; the D gene is possibly TRBD1 (6 bases). With 4 bases removed from V and 2 bases from J, the gap between germline ends came to 17 bases. The CDR3 length is 17 residues. CDR1 is MGHRA, CDR2 YSYEKL, per germline. CDR3 region: CASSREYRATNTGELFF. CDR3 in DNA: TGCGCCAGCAGCCGGGAATACAGGGCAACCAACACCGGGGAGCTGTTTTTT.

The chain combines TRBV2 with TRBJ1-2; D is undetermined. V was shortened by 3 bases and J by 1 base, with 6 bases between the two germline ends. Germline CDR1 and CDR2: SNHLY and FYNNEI. CDR3 length equals 13 residues. The CDR3 coding sequence is TGTGCCAGCAGTGAGCCTTTTAACTATGGCTACACCTTC. It translates to CASSEPFNYGYTF.

This chain joins TRBV6-1 and TRBJ2-5; 7 bases line up with TRBD2. The V gene's germline CDR1 is MNHNS and CDR2 SASEGT. The CDR3 covers 15 residues. V shed 4 bases and J 5 bases; nucleotides not matched to a gene: 10. The CDR3 loop reads CASSASDLGRETQYF. The CDR3 DNA sequence: TGTGCCAGCAGTGCCTCGGACCTCGGGAGGGAGACCCAGTACTTC.

This sequence joins TRBV7-2 and TRBJ2-7; 8 bases align to TRBD1. Unmatched junction bases numbered 1, after V lost 3 bases and J lost 6 bases. The CDR3 totals 12 residues. Germline CDR1 SGHTA, CDR2 FQGNSA. In nucleotides, the CDR3 is TGTGCCAGCAGCTTTGACAGGGGCGAGCAGTACTTC. Protein sequence: CASSFDRGEQYF.

The V call is TRBV7-9, the J call TRBJ1-1; D unresolved. The CDR3 has 14 amino acids. Germline-derived CDR1 and CDR2 are SEHNR and FQNEAQ (reference sequence). Trimming removed 1 base at V and 6 bases at J, with 12 bases between. The CDR3: CASSLVPGWAEAFF. DNA for the CDR3: TGTGCCAGCAGCTTAGTACCGGGTTGGGCTGAAGCTTTCTTT.

This clone was counted between two and nine times. The chain joins TRBV4-1 to TRBJ1-1; possible D gene TRBD1, 5 bases. This CDR3 region has 13 residues. Per germline, CDR1 MGHRA and CDR2 YSYEKL. Trimming shortened V by 4 bases and J by 10 bases, and 16 bases separated the two germline ends. The DNA of the CDR3 is TGCGCCAGCAGCCGCCCGGGATGGGACGGAGCTTTCTTT. It translates to CASSRPGWDGAFF.

In DNA form, the CDR3 reads TGCGCCAGCAGCTTGAGCGGGTCCCACGGGGAGCTGTTTTTT. Translating it yields CASSLSGSHGELFF. V and J are TRBV5-1 and TRBJ2-2, with D possibly matching TRBD2 (6 bases). V was clipped by 1 base and J by 7 bases, with 11 bases between them. This CDR3 is built from 14 residues. Per germline, CDR1 SGHRS and CDR2 YFSETQ. The entire variable domain, with the rest obtained from reference TRBV5-1 and TRBJ2-2, is as follows: KAGVTQTPRYLIKTRGQQVTLSCSPISGHRSVSWYQQTPGQGLQFLFEYFSETQRNKGNFPGRFSGRQFSNSRSEMNVSTLELGDSALYLCASSLSGSHGELFFGEGSRLTVL.

The genes are TRBV6-1 and TRBJ2-7; 8 bases match TRBD2. The CDR3 consists of 13 residues. CDR1 MNHNS and CDR2 SASEGT come from the germline V gene. Germline trimming cut 6 bases from V and 3 bases from J; bases unmatched to any gene: 4. CDR3 amino acids: CASSRGGSYEQYF. The CDR3 DNA reads TGTGCCAGCAGCCGGGGGGGCAGCTACGAGCAGTACTTC.

The CDR3 loop reads CASSAQLQGETQYF. The CDR3 nucleotides read TGTGCCAGCAGCGCTCAGCTACAGGGGGAGACCCAGTACTTC. J is TRBJ2-5 and V is TRBV7-2; 7 bases agree with TRBD1. Germline V lookup: CDR1 SGHTA, CDR2 FQGNSA. The CDR3 extends over 14 amino acids. J lost 5 bases, V lost 5 bases, and 8 bases had no gene match. Full variable domain (remainder filled in from reference TRBV7-2 and TRBJ2-5): GAGVSQSPSNKVTEKGKDVELRCDPISGHTALYWYRQSLGQGLEFLIYFQGNSAPDKSGLPSDRFSAERTGGSVSTLTIQRTQQEDSAVYLCASSAQLQGETQYFGPGTRLLVL.

This rearrangement joins TRBV6-1 to TRBJ1-1; D not resolved. The V gene lost 1 base and the J gene lost 11 bases, with 11 bases spanning the gap. The CDR3 has 12 residues. Per the germline V gene, CDR1 is MNHNS and CDR2 is SASEGT. CDR3 coding DNA: TGTGCCAGCAGTGAAGTCCGAGGGAGTGCTTTCTTT. It translates to CASSEVRGSAFF.

This clone was observed a few times. This chain connects TRBV10-1 to TRBJ1-1; a possible D gene is TRBD1 (6 bases). CDR3 length: 13 amino acids. Germline assignment: CDR1 WNHNN and CDR2 SYGVQD (reference sequence). V was pared by 3 bases and J by 4 bases, with 9 bases between. CDR3 loop: CASSDGGPTEAFF. In DNA form, the CDR3 reads TGCGCCAGCAGTGACGGGGGGCCCACTGAAGCTTTCTTT.

This clone has a handful of counts. The chain joins TRBV20-1 to TRBJ1-6; D unresolved. Germline lookup yields CDR1 DFQATT and CDR2 SNEGSKA (reference sequence). V lost 3 bases and J lost 13, with 7 bases in between. CDR3 length equals 10 residues. Here the CDR3 DNA reads TGCAGTGCTAGTAAGGGTCCCCTCCACTTT. Translation: CSASKGPLHF.

The chain carries TRBV25-1 and TRBJ2-1; 7 bases map to TRBD2. With 0 bases clipped from V and 9 bases from J, the junction kept 8 bases outside the gene matches. The CDR3 loop spans 15 amino acids. The germline V gene has CDR1 MGHDK and CDR2 SYGVNS. The CDR3 DNA follows: TGTGCCAGCAGTGAATACGGCGGGAGTGAGGTTGAGCAGTTCTTC. This sequence encodes CASSEYGGSEVEQFF.

This clone was seen once. The chain has TRBV5-4 and TRBJ2-2, with a possible D match to TRBD1 (6 bases). Trimming shortened V by 1 base and J by 5 bases, and 15 bases separated the two germline ends. The CDR3 consists of 16 residues. CDR1 and CDR2 (germline): SGHNT, YYREEE (reference sequence). CDR3 in DNA: TGTGCCAGCAGCTTGAGGGGTCAGGGGAGAACCGGGGAGCTGTTTTTT. This translates into CASSLRGQGRTGELFF.

This CDR3 reads CASARGRNSGANVLTF. Here the CDR3 DNA reads TGTGCCAGCGCTCGGGGACGGAACTCTGGGGCCAACGTCCTGACTTTC. The V call is TRBV9, the J call TRBJ2-6; D is tentatively TRBD1 or TRBD2 (5 bases each). Germline assignment: CDR1 SGDLS and CDR2 YYNGEE. Trimming cost V 7 bases and J 0 bases, with 14 bases left between them. The CDR3 consists of 16 residues. Full variable domain (rest looked up from reference TRBV9 and TRBJ2-6): DSGVTQTPKHLITATGQRVTLRCSPRSGDLSVYWYQQSLDQGLQFLIQYYNGEERAKGNILERFSAQQFPDLHSELNLSSLELGDSALYFCASARGRNSGANVLTFGAGSRLTVL.

CDR3 amino acids: CASSPPVTGQETQYF. The CDR3 coding sequence is TGTGCCAGCAGCCCTCCCGTGACAGGGCAAGAGACCCAGTACTTC. The chain carries TRBV7-7 and TRBJ2-5, with 7 nucleotides matching TRBD1. CDR3 size: 15 residues. Germline V lookup: CDR1 SSHAT, CDR2 FNYEAQ (reference sequence). Germline trimming cut 5 bases from V and 2 bases from J; bases unmatched to any gene: 8.

The rearrangement joins TRBV11-3 to TRBJ1-2; a weak D match, TRBD1 (6 bases). The ends were cut back, 3 bases at V and 8 bases at J, with 19 bases in the middle. The CDR3 loop spans 15 amino acids. The germline V gene encodes CDR1 SGHNT and CDR2 YENEEA. The CDR3 loop reads CASSFYSGGHDGYTF. CDR3 coding DNA: TGTGCCAGCAGCTTCTATTCGGGGGGGCATGACGGCTACACCTTC.

This chain joins TRBV19 and TRBJ2-7; TRBD1 is a possible D gene (5 bases). CDR3 size: 13 residues. Per germline, CDR1 LNHDA and CDR2 SQIVND (reference sequence). V was shortened by 4 bases and J by 4 bases, with 11 bases between the two germline ends. CDR3 protein: CASSTQGGYEQYF. CDR3 in DNA: TGTGCCAGTAGTACTCAGGGTGGGTACGAGCAGTACTTC.

J is TRBJ2-7 and V is TRBV27; a weak D match, TRBD1 (6 bases). Trimming cost V 6 bases and J 2 bases, with 14 bases left between them. This CDR3 spans 14 amino acids. CDR1 is MNHEY, CDR2 SMNVEV, per germline (reference sequence). CDR3 nucleotides: TGTGCCAGCAGACAACAGGGAGCCCCCTACGAGCAGTACTTC. Its protein product is CASRQQGAPYEQYF.

V gene TRBV7-2 combines with J gene TRBJ1-2, with D hard to call. Looked up from germline, CDR1 is SGHTA and CDR2 is FQGNSA. The V end lost 1 base, the J end lost 6 bases, and 15 bases lay between the germline ends. The CDR3 extends over 15 amino acids. CDR3 amino acids: CASSLGGQTLNGYTF. The CDR3 coding sequence is TGTGCCAGCAGCTTAGGTGGCCAGACCCTAAATGGCTACACCTTC.

V gene TRBV19 combines with J gene TRBJ1-2; D remains ambiguous. V was trimmed by 8 bases and J by 7 bases, leaving 11 bases between them. The CDR3 is 11 amino acids. Germline assignment: CDR1 LNHDA and CDR2 SQIVND (reference sequence). The CDR3 nucleotides read TGTGCCAGTGCGCAGGCGGTTGGCTACACCTTC. It is translated as CASAQAVGYTF. Variable domain in full (rest from reference TRBV19 and TRBJ1-2): DGGITQSPKYLFRKEGQNVTLSCEQNLNHDAMYWYRQDPGQGLRLIYYSQIVNDFQKGDIAEGYSVSREKKESFPLTVTSAQKNPTAFYLCASAQAVGYTFGSGTRLTVV.

The CDR3 region has the DNA TGTGCCAGCAGTTTTAAGATGAGGGACTATGGCTACACCTTC. Protein sequence: CASSFKMRDYGYTF. The J gene is TRBJ1-2, the V gene TRBV27, with D unclear. The CDR3 covers 14 residues. Germline V gives CDR1 MNHEY, CDR2 SMNVEV (reference sequence). V dropped 3 bases and J dropped 3 bases, with 11 bases sitting between them.

This rearrangement joins TRBV10-3 to TRBJ2-1; D is possibly TRBD1 (5 bases). Germline V CDR1 and CDR2: ENHRY, SYGVKD. The CDR3 is made up of 14 amino acids. The CDR3 protein is CAVQGQSSYNEQFF. In DNA form, the CDR3 reads TGTGCAGTTCAGGGTCAGAGCTCCTACAATGAGCAGTTCTTC.

The chain is built from TRBV9 and TRBJ2-7, with D tentatively TRBD2 (6 bases). Germline V gene sequence: CDR1 SGDLS, CDR2 YYNGEE. V was trimmed by 3 bases and J by 3 bases, leaving 22 bases between them. The CDR3 runs 17 residues. DNA for the CDR3: TGTGCCAGCAGCGCAGACGCAGCGGGCGGGGCAGGCTACGAGCAGTACTTC. Its protein product is CASSADAAGGAGYEQYF. Looking up the rest from reference TRBV9 and TRBJ2-7 gives the full variable domain: DSGVTQTPKHLITATGQRVTLRCSPRSGDLSVYWYQQSLDQGLQFLIQYYNGEERAKGNILERFSAQQFPDLHSELNLSSLELGDSALYFCASSADAAGGAGYEQYFGPGTRLTVT.

The chain joins TRBV4-1 to TRBJ1-4, with TRBD1 as a possible D gene (5 bases). V was pared by 2 bases and J by 5 bases, with 6 bases between. The CDR3 sequence is 13 residues long. CDR1 MGHRA and CDR2 YSYEKL come from the germline V gene. CDR3 protein: CASSQRGNEKLFF. DNA for the CDR3: TGCGCCAGCAGCCAACGGGGGAATGAAAAACTGTTTTTT.

V usage is TRBV27 and J usage is TRBJ2-2; D may correspond to TRBD1 or TRBD2 (5 bases each). Trimming removed 7 bases at V and 4 bases at J, with 13 bases between. The CDR3 spans 14 residues. Germline-derived CDR1 and CDR2 are MNHEY and SMNVEV (reference sequence). CDR3 nucleotide sequence: TGTGCCAGCACCGGGGACCGGGTCACCGGGGAGCTGTTTTTT. Its translation: CASTGDRVTGELFF.

This clone came up once. The chain couples TRBV7-9 to TRBJ1-1; 9 positions agree with TRBD1. The CDR3 covers 15 residues. Losses at the gene ends were 1 base for V and 1 base for J; bases not matched to a gene: 1. Germline V lookup: CDR1 SEHNR, CDR2 FQNEAQ (reference sequence). CDR3 sequence reads: CASSLVGQGNTEAFF. CDR3 nucleotide sequence: TGTGCCAGCAGCTTAGTGGGACAGGGGAACACTGAAGCTTTCTTT.